Below are 3 T cell receptor beta chains sequenced from a single sample in a study of vaccination and CD4 T cells after COVID-19. For these TCRs, the target antigens are not known. Sequenced with the Oncomine TCR Beta short-read assay was DNA taken from cultured CD4+ T cells. Using its own MiXCR run on the PCR reads, TCRdb lists one record per CDR3 protein. The sample carries some 14,000 distinct CDR3 sequences, 20% to 25% recorded once. Described treatment: roughly 11-day PBMC culture with coronavirus spike peptide pools or control peptides (ViraFEST assay). Sequencing was carried out using cultured CD4+ T cells from blood. Receptors were obtained from a human donor with COVID-19.

This clonotype was seen more than once but under ten times. This chain joins TRBV11-3 and TRBJ2-6; D gene ambiguous. Per germline, CDR1 SGHNT and CDR2 YENEEA. This CDR3 is 12 amino acids long. Deletions cut 7 bases from V and 4 bases from J, with 5 bases between. In DNA, the CDR3 is TGTGCCAGCAAGTTAGGGGCCAACGTCCTGACTTTC. Protein sequence: CASKLGANVLTF.

Only a few counts were recorded for this clonotype. The chain carries TRBV24-1 and TRBJ2-3; 7 bases agree with TRBD1. Trimming at V came to 4 bases and at J to 6 bases, leaving 6 bases not matched to a gene. There are 14 residues in the CDR3. CDR1 and CDR2 (germline): KGHDR, SFDVKD. CDR3 DNA: TGTGCCACCAGTGACTTTACAGGGGTCGATACGCAGTATTTT. Its translation is CATSDFTGVDTQYF.

This clonotype was counted only a few times. The rearrangement joins TRBV6-1 to TRBJ2-2; D not certain. The V and J ends lost 10 bases and 0 bases respectively, with 15 bases between them. Germline V gene data show CDR1 as MNHNS and CDR2 as SASEGT. The CDR3 contains 15 residues. The CDR3 DNA reads TGTGCCACCCGGGCAGCTGTCGCGAACACCGGGGAGCTGTTTTTT. It is translated as CATRAAVANTGELFF.